These 5 T cell receptor beta chains were sequenced from one sample in a study of cytotoxic CD8 clonotypes in ibrutinib-treated CLL. Clones were sequenced by immunoSEQ multiplex PCR, and TCRdb holds only the in-frame ones, with some missing. The sample carries about 58,000 clones, less than 75% recorded once. This specimen was PBMCs, taken after 12 months of ibrutinib treatment. The receptors shown here come from a human donor with chronic lymphocytic leukemia.

The rearrangement joins TRBV7-2 to TRBJ2-3, with TRBD2 matching over 8 bases. CDR1 is SGHTA and CDR2 is FQGNSA in the germline V gene. The CDR3 consists of 17 residues. The V and J ends lost 4 bases and 3 bases, in that order; junction bases with no gene match: 12. Written as DNA, the CDR3 is TGTGCCAGCAGCTCGGCGGGAGGAGCCTTAGGTACAGATACGCAGTATTTT. Translated, it gives CASSSAGGALGTDTQYF.

This clone was detected only a few times. The chain uses TRBV6-6 and TRBJ2-1; D uncertain. Germline V lookup: CDR1 MNHNY, CDR2 SVGAGI (reference sequence). Deletions cut 5 bases from V and 9 bases from J, with 17 bases between. The CDR3 consists of 14 residues. CDR3 sequence reads: CASSGRLGVGEQFF. As DNA, the CDR3 is TGTGCCAGCAGTGGCCGACTCGGCGTGGGTGAGCAGTTCTTC.

The chain has TRBV15 and TRBJ2-1; D perhaps matches TRBD1 (5 bases). The germline V gene encodes CDR1 LNHNV and CDR2 YYDKDF (reference sequence). The CDR3 spans 20 residues. Trimming took 1 base from V and 1 from J, leaving 23 bases between them. The CDR3 loop is CATSRVVRGVGARSYNEQFF. In DNA, the CDR3 is TGTGCCACCAGCAGAGTCGTACGTGGAGTAGGGGCGCGGTCCTACAATGAGCAGTTCTTC.

The rearrangement uses TRBV9 and TRBJ2-7; D not resolved. The V gene's germline CDR1 is SGDLS and CDR2 YYNGEE. Trimming pared 4 bases from V and 4 bases from J, leaving 3 bases between. The CDR3 runs to 10 residues. CDR3 in amino acids: CASSPYEQYF. Here the CDR3 DNA reads TGTGCCAGCAGCCCGTACGAGCAGTACTTC.

In its sample, this clone was seen a few times. The V gene is TRBV7-6, the J gene TRBJ2-5; no clear D gene. Germline CDR1 and CDR2: SGHVS and FNYEAQ. V dropped 2 bases and J dropped 5 bases, with 6 bases sitting between them. The CDR3 sequence is 12 residues long. The CDR3, as DNA: TGTGCCAGCAGCTTACCACCGGAGACCCAGTACTTC. This encodes CASSLPPETQYF.